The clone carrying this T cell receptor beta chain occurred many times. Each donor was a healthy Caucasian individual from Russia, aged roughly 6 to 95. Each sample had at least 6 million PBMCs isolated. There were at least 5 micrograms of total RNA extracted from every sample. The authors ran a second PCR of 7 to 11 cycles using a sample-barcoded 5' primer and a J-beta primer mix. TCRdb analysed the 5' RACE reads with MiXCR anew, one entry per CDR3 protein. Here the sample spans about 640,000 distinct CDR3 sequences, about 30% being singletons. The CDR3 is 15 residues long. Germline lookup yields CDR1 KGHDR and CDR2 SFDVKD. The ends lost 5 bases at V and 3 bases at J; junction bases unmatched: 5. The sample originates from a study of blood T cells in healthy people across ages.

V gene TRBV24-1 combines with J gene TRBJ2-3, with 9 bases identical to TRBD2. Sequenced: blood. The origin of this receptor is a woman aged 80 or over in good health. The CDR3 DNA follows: TGTGCCACCAGTGTAGTAGCGGGGGCAACAGATACGCAGTATTTT. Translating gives CATSVVAGATDTQYF.